Below, one T cell receptor (beta chain) is given with its context. This clonotype was detected many times. No cognate antigen has been identified for it. Within one base of it there is no much larger clone, and no base qualities were kept. This entry is derived from a study of human T cells and chemical hapten exposure (dated by TCRdb to the early 2020s). About the investigation overall: For sensitization, 2% DPC in acetone was applied to a roughly 2 cm by roughly 2 cm area of upper inner arm skin. Weekly therapeutic DPC doses were additionally applied to the scalp of patients throughout the roughly 24-week study period. Patch testing on the upper back used Finn chambers containing 0.01% DPC, with scoring done after 6 days according to International Contact Dermatitis Research Group standards. The mostly female patient cohort included alopecia areata with under or over 50% scalp involvement, alopecia totalis and alopecia universalis. The libraries were sequenced as a pool, and the TCR yield per sample differed mostly because of small variations in library volumes within the pool. Peripheral blood TCR repertoire changes were tracked in vivo in alopecia patients during primary and secondary sensitization to the hapten diphenylcyclopropenone (DPC). Blood samples were taken from patients before sensitization (week 0) and at 2, 6 and about 24 weeks after DPC sensitization. About 30 alopecia patients provided blood for TCR sequencing at one to four time points (pre-sensitization, 2, 6 and 24 weeks). Findings and caveats that apply to the study as a whole: A positive correlation was found between the number of PT1 expanded TCRs and patch test score, with significance reached at thresholds 8, 16 and 32 but not 4. All patients had alopecia, a presumed autoimmune disease, so their immune response might differ from that of healthy individuals. Repeated subsampling changed both the strength of the expansion versus patch-test correlation and the threshold at which that correlation became significant. Significantly more large CDR3 similarity clusters were formed by expanded TCRs than by pre-sensitization or healthy control sets, consistent with antigen-driven responses. DPC sensitization did not change how many TCRs were above 1 in 1000 frequency, and no evidence was found of alterations in global repertoire structure.

Interpreted using the paper, the time point label stands for: patch test 3, about 24 weeks after DPC sensitization. The treatment or condition label, read with the paper, signifies: therapeutic diphenylcyclopropenone sensitization with weekly scalp DPC. At every patch-test visit, the blood draw took place before the patch test was put on. Patients were considered eligible if aged 18 to 70, diagnosed with alopecia and deemed suitable for DPC therapy, and patients were excluded if pregnant. Unfractionated whole blood was collected in Tempus Blood RNA tubes, and total RNA was extracted from that blood. The library was prepared using RACE. Sequencing took place on a NextSeq 500. Library preparation attached unique molecular identifiers to individual cDNA molecules for quantitative, reproducible TCR counting. From each blood RNA sample, both TCR alpha and TCR beta chains were sequenced. The source study handled its data this way. The median number of TCRs per sample was 90,000 to 100,000, ranging from 23,224 to 690,600. The Decombinator software suite was used to annotate V, J and CDR3 in the TCR reads. For PS versus PT1 abundance plots, all samples were subsampled to the same number of TCRs (28,000). TCRs were defined as expanded if absent before sensitization and observed at least eight times at the 2-week time point. The public reads were reprocessed in TCRdb via fastp at Q25 and MiXCR, keeping in-frame beta chains. Each entry merges the rows of one CDR3 protein and shows their most common DNA and genes. Here the V and J calls rest on TCRdb's processing, not on the authors' analysis. The sample includes 80,000 to 100,000 distinct CDR3 sequences, with approximately 10% observed a single time. Approximately 1.1% of the sample lies in the top ten.

The specimen was whole blood, collected in connection with sensitization to the hapten diphenylcyclopropenone (DPC). The sequence came from a woman aged 25 to 39 with alopecia areata. Some clones in this sample may be carry-over from other donors' samples.

The CDR3 reads as follows: CASRPDTRTGYEKLFF. The DNA sequence reads TGTGCCAGCAGACCCGACACCCGGACAGGGTACGAAAAACTGTTTTTT. This sequence uses TRBV5-8 and TRBJ1-4; 8 bases in the junction line up with TRBD1. The junction shows trimming of 5 bases on V and 8 bases on J, and the gene matches do not reach 14 bases of it. CDR1 and CDR2 were assigned from the germline V gene as SGHTS and YDEGEE. Measured from the cysteine to the phenylalanine, the CDR3 is 16 residues long. Just the 48-base CDR3 DNA is kept, in frame starting at base 1.